A selection of T cell receptor beta chains follows, all from one sample in a study of vaccination effects on CD4 cells after COVID-19. Clones were read by immunoSEQ multiplex PCR, and TCRdb kept only the in-frame ones, dropping some. The table records 25,000 to 35,000 clones, over 55% of them present only once. The antigens these receptors bind are not known. The sample consisted of CD4+ T cells from PBMCs cultured with SARS-CoV-2 spike peptides, taken after COVID-19 vaccination. These receptors all come from a human donor who received a COVID-19 vaccine. The conserved cysteine and the conserved F or W are not part of the CDR3 here. The order of the fields is V gene, J gene, CDR3 protein.

V gene: TRBV7-2; J gene: TRBJ2-5; CDR3 protein: ASSSLKVTQY
V gene: TRBV30; J gene: TRBJ1-1; CDR3 protein: AWSRDSNTEAF
V gene: TRBV27; J gene: TRBJ2-1; CDR3 protein: ASKLTSGGAINEQF
V gene: TRBV12-3/TRBV12-4; J gene: TRBJ1-5; CDR3 protein: ASSLAENQPQH
V gene: TRBV7-9; J gene: TRBJ1-3; CDR3 protein: ASSLGDGHGNTIY
V gene: TRBV15; J gene: TRBJ2-1; CDR3 protein: ATSPPVHPKQF
V gene: TRBV18; J gene: TRBJ2-3; CDR3 protein: ASSQRGDTQY
V gene: TRBV5-5; J gene: TRBJ1-5; CDR3 protein: ASSLRADRAPQH
V gene: TRBV11-2; J gene: TRBJ2-3; CDR3 protein: ASSFSGRALRDTQY
V gene: TRBV27; J gene: TRBJ2-5; CDR3 protein: ASSLGITPASRETQY
V gene: TRBV5-4; J gene: TRBJ2-1; CDR3 protein: ASSPTSGRAPEQF
V gene: TRBV5-6; J gene: TRBJ2-7; CDR3 protein: ASSPIQGWEQY
V gene: TRBV6-2/TRBV6-3; J gene: TRBJ2-3; CDR3 protein: ASSAGGGMGLTDTQY
V gene: TRBV6-5; J gene: TRBJ1-5; CDR3 protein: ASGAGGNQPQH
V gene: TRBV25-1; J gene: TRBJ1-2; CDR3 protein: ASSARGGNGYT
V gene: TRBV11-2; J gene: TRBJ2-6; CDR3 protein: ASSPQGSGANVLT
V gene: TRBV5-1; J gene: TRBJ2-4; CDR3 protein: ASIGPPIADIQY
V gene: TRBV11-3; J gene: TRBJ2-7; CDR3 protein: ANPRECEQY
V gene: TRBV5-4; J gene: TRBJ2-2; CDR3 protein: ASSPPASTNTGELF
V gene: TRBV29-1; J gene: TRBJ2-1; CDR3 protein: SGRGGTSGADEQF
V gene: TRBV7-2; J gene: TRBJ2-7; CDR3 protein: ASSIGTVQEQY
V gene: TRBV4-1; J gene: TRBJ1-2; CDR3 protein: ASSQDGTGVANGYT
V gene: TRBV20-1; J gene: TRBJ2-3; CDR3 protein: SARTTDTQY
V gene: TRBV19; J gene: TRBJ1-3; CDR3 protein: ASSRGSGNTIY
V gene: TRBV27; J gene: TRBJ1-1; CDR3 protein: ASGGTQLNTEAF
V gene: TRBV7-9; J gene: TRBJ2-1; CDR3 protein: ASSLWQNNEQF
V gene: TRBV12-3/TRBV12-4; J gene: TRBJ1-2; CDR3 protein: ASSLGGDGYT
V gene: TRBV13; J gene: TRBJ2-2; CDR3 protein: ASSRGRPTGELF
V gene: TRBV7-9; J gene: TRBJ1-1; CDR3 protein: ASSEHRQGARGTEAF
V gene: TRBV11-2; J gene: TRBJ2-1; CDR3 protein: ASSSNRGRYEQF
V gene: TRBV24-1; J gene: TRBJ2-3; CDR3 protein: ATSEAESTSTDTQY
V gene: TRBV14; J gene: TRBJ2-7; CDR3 protein: ASSRGLYEQY
V gene: TRBV5-1; J gene: TRBJ2-2; CDR3 protein: ASSASGTPNTGELF
V gene: TRBV5-3; J gene: TRBJ1-4; CDR3 protein: ARSLYREAVNEKLF
V gene: TRBV5-6; J gene: TRBJ2-7; CDR3 protein: ASSLPGTGGYEQY
V gene: TRBV25-1; J gene: TRBJ1-4; CDR3 protein: ASSVGQGNEKLF
V gene: TRBV6-5; J gene: TRBJ2-7; CDR3 protein: ASRRTREELQY
V gene: TRBV6-6; J gene: TRBJ2-7; CDR3 protein: ASSRGPTYEQY
V gene: TRBV7-9; J gene: TRBJ1-5; CDR3 protein: ASSLSEGGIVVQPQH
V gene: TRBV19; J gene: TRBJ2-5; CDR3 protein: ASRSSFERAGTETQY
V gene: TRBV6-6; J gene: TRBJ1-5; CDR3 protein: ASSYSGGVSQPQH
V gene: TRBV18; J gene: TRBJ2-3; CDR3 protein: ASSPPGTDTQY